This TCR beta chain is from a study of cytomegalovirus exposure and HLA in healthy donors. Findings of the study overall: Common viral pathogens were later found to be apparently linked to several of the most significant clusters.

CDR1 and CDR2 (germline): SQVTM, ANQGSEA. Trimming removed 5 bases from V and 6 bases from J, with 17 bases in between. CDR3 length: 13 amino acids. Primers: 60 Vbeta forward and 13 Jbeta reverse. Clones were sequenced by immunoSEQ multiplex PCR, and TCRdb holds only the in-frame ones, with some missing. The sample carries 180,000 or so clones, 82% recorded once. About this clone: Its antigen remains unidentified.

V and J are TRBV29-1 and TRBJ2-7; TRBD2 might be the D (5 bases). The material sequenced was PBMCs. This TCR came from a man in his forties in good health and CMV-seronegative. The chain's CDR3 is CSVLAPQFFEQYF. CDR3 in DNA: TGCAGCGTTCTAGCCCCACAGTTCTTCGAGCAGTACTTC.